These T cell receptor beta chains were read from a single sample in a study of CD8 T cells in ankylosing spondylitis. TCRdb processed the 5' RACE reads anew with MiXCR; each CDR3 protein has one entry. The table records around 440,000 distinct CDR3 sequences, about a sixth of them present only once. The material sequenced was blood, either unsorted or a sorted T cell fraction (not recorded which). Receptors were obtained from a male donor with ankylosing spondylitis. CDR3s include the opening cysteine and the closing phenylalanine or tryptophan. A D gene is named only where the DNA matches it firmly. Only some rows state a clone size, as once, few, many or a class for expanded clones.

abundance	v_gene	d_gene	j_gene	len	CDR3nt	CDR3aa
few	TRBV7-8	-	TRBJ2-3	15	TGTGCCAGCAGCTGGAACCGCCTCGGGGCAGATACGCAGTATTTT	CASSWNRLGADTQYF
-	TRBV5-1	-	TRBJ2-1	14	TGCGCCAGCAGCATGACTAGCTCCTACAATGAGCAGTTCTTC	CASSMTSSYNEQFF
few	TRBV27	-	TRBJ2-7	15	TGTGCCAGCAGTTTAGGTGCCTACAGTTTGGACGAGCAGTACTTC	CASSLGAYSLDEQYF
-	TRBV19	TRBD2	TRBJ2-5	16	TGTGCCAGTAGTATGATACTAGCGGGGGGTCAAGAGACCCAGTACTTC	CASSMILAGGQETQYF
few	TRBV4-1	TRBD1	TRBJ2-7	18	TGCGCCAGCAGCCAATCTCGCCCCTTGGGGACAGGGGGTAACGAGCAGTACTTC	CASSQSRPLGTGGNEQYF
-	TRBV25-1	-	TRBJ1-1	13	TGTGCCAGCAGTGCTAAAGGGGGCACTGAAGCTTTCTTT	CASSAKGGTEAFF
few	TRBV10-3	-	TRBJ1-1	15	TGTGCCATCAGTCAAAACGCTCAGGGACCGTCTGAAGCTTTCTTT	CAISQNAQGPSEAFF
-	TRBV7-9	-	TRBJ1-1	14	TGTGCCAGCAGCCGGTTTACAGAGAACACTGAAGCTTTCTTT	CASSRFTENTEAFF
-	TRBV20-1	-	TRBJ1-5	14	TGCAGTGCTAGAAACAGGGTCGGTCATCAGCCCCAGCATTTT	CSARNRVGHQPQHF
-	TRBV20-1	TRBD2	TRBJ2-3	15	TGCAGTGCTACCGCGTCCGGGAGGGCAGGAGATACGCAGTATTTT	CSATASGRAGDTQYF
-	TRBV28	-	TRBJ2-2	16	TGTGCCAGCAGTTTATTGGCCAGGGGAGGGTCCGGGGAGCTGTTTTTT	CASSLLARGGSGELFF
few	TRBV7-2	-	TRBJ2-7	14	TGTGCCAGCACCGTTGGTATGGGAGTCTACGAGCAGTACTTC	CASTVGMGVYEQYF
-	TRBV7-2	-	TRBJ1-5	13	TGTGCCAGCAGCGGAGGTCAGGGTGAGCCCCAGCATTTT	CASSGGQGEPQHF
-	TRBV7-3	-	TRBJ1-1	14	TGTGCCAGCAGCTTAACACGAGGGGCGGCTGAAGCTTTCTTT	CASSLTRGAAEAFF
-	TRBV5-5	-	TRBJ2-1	15	TGTGCCAGCAGCACTATGACTAGGGGTGGGAATGAGCAGTTCTTC	CASSTMTRGGNEQFF
-	TRBV28	-	TRBJ2-7	15	TGTGCCAGCAGTTTAAGTCCGGAATTCTCCTACGAGCAGTACTTC	CASSLSPEFSYEQYF
few	TRBV7-2	TRBD1	TRBJ1-2	13	TGTGCCAGCAGCTCGACAGGGCTCGGTGGCTACACCTTC	CASSSTGLGGYTF
many	TRBV25-1	-	TRBJ1-3	16	TGTGCCAGCAGCCGAATGAGTGGGGCCTCTGGAAACACCATATATTTT	CASSRMSGASGNTIYF
few	TRBV28	-	TRBJ2-7	15	TGTGCCAGCAGAGCGACTAGAGACGTGGCCTACGAGCAGTACTTC	CASRATRDVAYEQYF
-	TRBV19	-	TRBJ2-3	15	TGTGCCAGTAGTATCGGAGGGGCCCGGCTGGATACGCAGTATTTT	CASSIGGARLDTQYF
-	TRBV7-9	TRBD2	TRBJ2-7	16	TGTGCCAGCAGCTTAGGCCACGCGGGAGGGCCAGGCGAGCAGTACTTC	CASSLGHAGGPGEQYF
few	TRBV29-1	TRBD2	TRBJ2-3	15	TGCAGCGTTAACGGACTAGCGGGACTGCTTGATACGCAGTATTTT	CSVNGLAGLLDTQYF
few	TRBV19	TRBD1	TRBJ2-1	16	TGTGCCAGTCGTGGCCGGACAGGGAATTTCCCCAATGAGCAGTTCTTC	CASRGRTGNFPNEQFF
-	TRBV28	TRBD2	TRBJ2-5	15	TGTGCCAGCAGTTTGGTAGCGGGAGGAGCCGAGACCCAGTACTTC	CASSLVAGGAETQYF
-	TRBV3-1	-	TRBJ2-3	13	TGTGCCAGCAGCCTTCAGATCGGGGATACGCAGTATTTT	CASSLQIGDTQYF
many	TRBV12-3/TRBV12-4	-	TRBJ1-2	13	TGTGCCAGCAGTTTAGATCAAATCTATGGCTACACCTTC	CASSLDQIYGYTF
few	TRBV9	TRBD2	TRBJ2-1	19	TGTGCCAGCAGCGTTGGACTAGCGGGAGCTACTGTCACTGTAGATGAGCAGTTCTTC	CASSVGLAGATVTVDEQFF
many	TRBV20-1	TRBD2	TRBJ2-4	14	TGCAGTGCTAGTCTGACTAGCGCCAAAAACATTCAGTACTTC	CSASLTSAKNIQYF
few	TRBV7-9	-	TRBJ2-5	14	TGTGCCAGCAGCTTAACGGGGACCCAAGAGACCCAGTACTTC	CASSLTGTQETQYF
-	TRBV7-8	-	TRBJ1-2	15	TGTGCCAGCAGCCCCCGGGAGGGCGTAGTCTATGGCTACACCTTC	CASSPREGVVYGYTF
few	TRBV24-1	TRBD2	TRBJ2-3	16	TGTGCCACCAGTGATTTTGCTAGCGGGAGTTCAGATACGCAGTATTTT	CATSDFASGSSDTQYF
-	TRBV7-2	TRBD2	TRBJ2-2	15	TGTGCCAGCAGCCCAGGACTAGCGGGATCTGGGGAGCTGTTTTTT	CASSPGLAGSGELFF
-	TRBV7-3	TRBD1	TRBJ2-3	16	TGTGCCAGCAGCAAACAGGGGGGTTTTACCACAGATACGCAGTATTTT	CASSKQGGFTTDTQYF
few	TRBV12-3/TRBV12-4	-	TRBJ2-3	13	TGTGCCAGCAGTTTTGACGACTCCGGGACGCAGTATTTT	CASSFDDSGTQYF
many	TRBV4-1	-	TRBJ2-7	13	TGCGCCAGCAGCCCCGACCCGGGCTACGAGCAGTACTTC	CASSPDPGYEQYF
few	TRBV2	-	TRBJ2-1	14	TGTGCCAGCCATTATAGGACATCCTACAATGAGCAGTTCTTC	CASHYRTSYNEQFF
-	TRBV28	TRBD1	TRBJ2-7	14	TGTGCCAGCAGGGGGACAGGGCCCTCCTACGAGCAGTACTTC	CASRGTGPSYEQYF
-	TRBV4-2	-	TRBJ1-2	16	TGTGCCAGCAGCCAAGATAGAGGACGAGCTAACTATGGCTACACCTTC	CASSQDRGRANYGYTF
-	TRBV9	TRBD1	TRBJ2-1	15	TGTGCCAGCAGCGTCCAGACAGGGCCTTACAATGAGCAGTTCTTC	CASSVQTGPYNEQFF
-	TRBV4-1	TRBD1	TRBJ1-1	14	TGCGCCAGCAGCCACCCGGACAGGACAACTGAAGCTTTCTTT	CASSHPDRTTEAFF
-	TRBV28	TRBD1	TRBJ1-5	18	TGTGCCAGCAGTCAGCGGGACAGGGAAAATTATAGCAATCAGCCCCAGCATTTT	CASSQRDRENYSNQPQHF
few	TRBV20-1	TRBD2	TRBJ2-5	16	TGCAGTGCTAGAGGGACTAGCGGGGACCCTCAAGAGACCCAGTACTTC	CSARGTSGDPQETQYF
few	TRBV27	TRBD1	TRBJ1-1	17	TGTGCCAGCAGTTCACCCGGGACAGGGGGTGTTGTTACTGAAGCTTTCTTT	CASSSPGTGGVVTEAFF
few	TRBV5-1	TRBD1	TRBJ1-4	14	TGCGCCAGCAGCCCCCAACAGGGGGGTGAAAAACTGTTTTTT	CASSPQQGGEKLFF
-	TRBV18	-	TRBJ2-5	11	TGTGCCAGCTCCTCCGGGCGAACCCAGTACTTC	CASSSGRTQYF
-	TRBV28	-	TRBJ1-1	13	TGTGCCAGCAGTTTACTAATTCTTACTGAAGCTTTCTTT	CASSLLILTEAFF
-	TRBV5-1	TRBD1	TRBJ1-3	16	TGCGCCAGCAGCTTGGCCGACAGGGGCGCTGGAAACACCATATATTTT	CASSLADRGAGNTIYF
-	TRBV15	-	TRBJ2-7	14	TGTGCCACCAGCAGAGATCCAGGGCAGTACGAGCAGTACTTC	CATSRDPGQYEQYF